Below are 8 T cell receptor beta chains sequenced from a single sample in a study of T-cell reconstitution after alpha-beta-depleted transplantation in children. Unique molecular identifiers were incorporated when the TCRbeta library was constructed. TCRdb reprocessed the PCR reads via MiXCR and lists one record per CDR3 protein. The sample gives around 78,000 distinct CDR3 sequences, roughly 13% of which show up once; 25% to 30% is in the top ten. Sequencing was performed on PBMCs, mostly from graft donor cells, taken 180 days after TCRalphabeta/CD19-depleted stem cell transplant. These receptors originate from a male patient under 10 years old who had a stem cell transplant for acute lymphoblastic leukemia, so the T cells may come from the graft donor.

The chain has TRBV5-5 and TRBJ1-1; D may be TRBD1 (6 bases). Germline V gives CDR1 SGHKS, CDR2 YYEKEE (reference sequence). CDR3 size: 12 residues. V gave up 4 bases and J gave up 7 bases, with 11 bases separating them. The CDR3 nucleotides are TGTGCCAGCAGCCGACAGGTTATTGAAGCTTTCTTT. It is translated as CASSRQVIEAFF.

This chain connects TRBV29-1 to TRBJ2-3, with a possible D match to TRBD2 (6 bases). CDR1 SQVTM and CDR2 ANQGSEA come from the germline V gene. The CDR3 totals 16 residues. Trimming took off 0 bases at V and 0 bases at J, with 13 bases between the two ends. This chain's CDR3 is CSVEDKSGSSTDTQYF. The DNA of the CDR3 is TGCAGCGTTGAAGATAAAAGCGGGTCAAGCACAGATACGCAGTATTTT.

Comments on this clonotype: The junction departs from the called germline gene at one end, perhaps through a read error. V usage is TRBV10-3 and J usage is TRBJ2-3; D unclear. CDR1 and CDR2 (germline): ENHRY, SYGVKD. The CDR3 has 14 residues. The CDR3 DNA is TGTGCCATCAGTAAGTCCCTTGGGAAAGATACGCAGTATTTT. This translates into CAISKSLGKDTQYF.

This chain links TRBV5-1 with TRBJ2-5; D might be TRBD1 (6 bases). Deletions cut 4 bases from V and 1 base from J, with 11 bases between. CDR1 and CDR2 from the germline V gene are SGHRS and YFSETQ. This CDR3 is 14 amino acids long. Here the CDR3 DNA reads TGCGCCAGCAGCCCTGGACAGAGCCAAGAGACCCAGTACTTC. Its translation: CASSPGQSQETQYF.

Many counts were recorded for this clonotype. The chain has TRBV12-3 or TRBV12-4 and TRBJ2-5, with D possibly matching TRBD1 (5 bases). The CDR3 contains 11 residues. The V gene lost 5 bases and the J gene lost 9 bases, with 10 bases spanning the gap. The CDR3 DNA sequence: TGTGCCAGCAGTCTCAGGGAATCCCAGTACTTC. Residues: CASSLRESQYF.

This clonotype was recorded a few times. This chain links TRBV6-2 or TRBV6-3 with TRBJ1-2; the D gene is possibly TRBD1 (6 bases). The CDR3 sequence is 15 residues long. Trimming cost V 4 bases and J 0 bases, with 12 bases left between them. CDR1 is MNHEY, CDR2 SVGEGT, per germline. CDR3 region: CASSSRDNTNYGYTF. CDR3 DNA: TGTGCCAGCAGTTCCCGGGACAACACTAACTATGGCTACACCTTC.

The rearrangement joins TRBV6-2 or TRBV6-3 to TRBJ1-1; 10 bases are shared with TRBD1. There are 14 residues in the CDR3. CDR1 and CDR2 (germline): MNHEY, SVGEGT. Unmatched junction bases numbered 9, after V lost 6 bases and J lost 8 bases. CDR3 DNA: TGTGCCAGCAGGGGGACAGGGGCCCCAAAAGAAGCTTTCTTT. Amino acids: CASRGTGAPKEAFF.

The V and J genes are TRBV20-1 and TRBJ2-1, with 9 bases lining up with TRBD1. Germline V CDR1 and CDR2: DFQATT, SNEGSKA (reference sequence). Trimming removed 4 bases from V and 4 bases from J; junction bases left unmatched: 8. The CDR3 is made up of 15 amino acids. This CDR3 reads CSANNRQGDYNEQFF. Here the CDR3 DNA reads TGCAGTGCTAACAACCGACAGGGGGATTACAATGAGCAGTTCTTC.